One sample yielded the 19 T cell receptor beta chains listed below, sequenced in a study of cytomegalovirus exposure and HLA in healthy donors. TCRdb's copy holds only in-frame clones and misses some; the assay was immunoSEQ multiplex PCR. This sample yields about 160,000 clones, of which around 92% are seen a single time; under 13% belongs to the top ten. The sequenced sample was PBMCs. The receptors come from a woman younger than 35 in good health and CMV-seropositive.

The CDR3 loop is CASSLMGVGTSGVYEQYF. The CDR3 DNA follows: TGCGCCAGCAGCCTCATGGGGGTCGGGACTAGCGGAGTCTACGAGCAGTACTTC. This chain uses TRBV5-1 with TRBJ2-7, with 11 bases matching TRBD2. The J segment lost 3 bases and the V segment lost 4 bases, leaving 15 bases of the junction unmatched. This CDR3 spans 18 amino acids. Germline assignment: CDR1 SGHRS and CDR2 YFSETQ.

V gene TRBV19 combines with J gene TRBJ1-2; TRBD1 matches at 7 bases. CDR3 size: 16 residues. CDR1 and CDR2 from the germline V gene are LNHDA and SQIVND (reference sequence). V was pared by 5 bases and J by 4 bases, with 13 bases of the junction left unmatched. In DNA form, the CDR3 reads TGTGCCAGTAGTTCCAACGGACAGGCAAGGGGCTATGGCTACACCTTC. It translates to CASSSNGQARGYGYTF.

This rearrangement joins TRBV11-3 to TRBJ1-1, with 7 nucleotides matching TRBD1. The germline V gene has CDR1 SGHNT and CDR2 YENEEA. The CDR3 contains 12 residues. V lost 5 bases, J lost 7 bases, and 4 bases stayed unmatched. The DNA of the CDR3 is TGTGCCAGCAGCCCGGGACAGATTGAAGCTTTCTTT. It specifies CASSPGQIEAFF.

This clone has only one observation. The chain combines TRBV29-1 with TRBJ2-7; D might be TRBD1 (6 bases). The CDR3 has 13 amino acids. CDR1 and CDR2 from the germline V gene are SQVTM and ANQGSEA. Trimming stripped 3 bases from V and 2 bases from J, with 11 bases between. CDR3 protein: CSVDGGQPYEQYF. CDR3 coding DNA: TGCAGCGTTGATGGAGGACAGCCCTACGAGCAGTACTTC.

The V and J genes are TRBV18 and TRBJ1-3; D is perhaps TRBD1 (6 bases). From germline, CDR1 is KGHSH and CDR2 LQKENI. The ends were cut back, 3 bases at V and 3 bases at J, with 12 bases in the middle. This CDR3 contains 15 residues. Here the CDR3 reads CASSPQGIGGNTIYF. CDR3 nucleotides: TGTGCCAGCTCACCCCAGGGGATCGGTGGAAACACCATATATTTT.

The chain combines TRBV2 with TRBJ2-6; a weak D match, TRBD1 (5 bases). Germline V gene sequence: CDR1 SNHLY, CDR2 FYNNEI. The V end was cut by 2 bases, the J end by 2 bases, with 7 bases between. The CDR3 has 15 amino acids. This CDR3 reads CASSEIGAGANVLTF. The CDR3 DNA reads as TGTGCCAGCAGTGAAATAGGGGCTGGGGCCAACGTCCTGACTTTC. The full variable domain, its missing parts supplied by reference TRBV2 and TRBJ2-6, is EPEVTQTPSHQVTQMGQEVILRCVPISNHLYFYWYRQILGQKVEFLVSFYNNEISEKSEIFDDQFSVERPDGSNFTLKIRSTKLEDSAMYFCASSEIGAGANVLTFGAGSRLTVL.

V gene TRBV2 combines with J gene TRBJ1-1, with TRBD1 matching over 7 bases. This CDR3 has 14 residues. Germline V CDR1 and CDR2: SNHLY, FYNNEI. Trimming at V came to 2 bases and at J to 1 base, leaving 1 base not matched to a gene. CDR3 protein: CASSERGPNTEAFF. For the CDR3, the DNA is TGTGCCAGCAGTGAAAGGGGGCCGAACACTGAAGCTTTCTTT. Full variable domain (outside the CDR3, taken from reference TRBV2 and TRBJ1-1): EPEVTQTPSHQVTQMGQEVILRCVPISNHLYFYWYRQILGQKVEFLVSFYNNEISEKSEIFDDQFSVERPDGSNFTLKIRSTKLEDSAMYFCASSERGPNTEAFFGQGTRLTVV.

The J gene is TRBJ1-1, the V gene TRBV18, with D possibly TRBD1 on 5 matching bases. From germline, CDR1 is KGHSH and CDR2 LQKENI. The CDR3 consists of 15 residues. Trimming took off 4 bases at V and 0 bases at J, with 12 bases between the two ends. CDR3: CASSRPTDLNTEAFF. In DNA form, the CDR3 reads TGTGCCAGCTCACGGCCGACAGACTTGAACACTGAAGCTTTCTTT.

V usage is TRBV19 and J usage is TRBJ2-7; 8 nucleotides match TRBD1. This CDR3 comprises 15 residues. Trimming cost V 6 bases and J 2 bases; bases outside gene matches: 9. Germline-derived CDR1 and CDR2 are LNHDA and SQIVND (reference sequence). The DNA for the CDR3 is TGTGCCAGTAGAGCCGAAGGACAGGGCACCTACGAGCAGTACTTC. It encodes CASRAEGQGTYEQYF. The variable domain in full, completed from reference TRBV19 and TRBJ2-7, reads DGGITQSPKYLFRKEGQNVTLSCEQNLNHDAMYWYRQDPGQGLRLIYYSQIVNDFQKGDIAEGYSVSREKKESFPLTVTSAQKNPTAFYLCASRAEGQGTYEQYFGPGTRLTVT.

This chain connects TRBV18 to TRBJ2-3; D gene uncertain. The V end was cut by 3 bases, the J end by 6 bases, with 10 bases between. Germline V gives CDR1 KGHSH, CDR2 LQKENI. CDR3 size: 13 residues. The CDR3 coding sequence is TGTGCCAGCTCACCCCCCCCTCGGGATACGCAGTATTTT. Its translation is CASSPPPRDTQYF.

Concerning this clone itself: The sample has other DNA sequences that encode this CDR3 too. V gene TRBV9 combines with J gene TRBJ1-5, with 7 positions matching TRBD1. Germline CDR1 and CDR2: SGDLS and YYNGEE. V was pared by 3 bases and J by 2 bases, with 2 bases of the junction left unmatched. The CDR3 is 14 residues long. This CDR3 is CASSATGGNQPQHF. CDR3 nucleotide sequence: TGTGCCAGCAGCGCTACAGGGGGCAATCAGCCCCAGCATTTT.

This chain joins TRBV7-3 and TRBJ2-6; 7 bases line up with TRBD1. Looked up from germline, CDR1 is SGHTA and CDR2 is FQGTGA. V lost 5 bases and J lost 2; bases outside the gene matches: 3. The CDR3 runs to 15 residues. The CDR3 DNA is TGTGCCAGCAGCAAAGACAGGGCTGGGGCCAACGTCCTGACTTTC. Its protein product is CASSKDRAGANVLTF.

The chain uses TRBV6-5 and TRBJ2-7; 12 bases are shared with TRBD1. Germline loops: CDR1 MNHEY, CDR2 SVGAGI. The CDR3 loop spans 15 amino acids. Losses at the gene ends were 2 bases for V and 8 bases for J; bases not matched to a gene: 7. The CDR3: CASSYNRDRGRKQYF. The CDR3 coding sequence is TGTGCCAGCAGTTACAACCGGGACAGGGGGCGTAAGCAGTACTTC.

The chain links TRBV4-2 to TRBJ1-2, with 10 bases aligning to TRBD1. Germline values: CDR1 LGHNA, CDR2 YNFKEQ. The V segment lost 2 bases and the J segment 6 bases; nucleotides outside the gene matches: 6. The CDR3 sequence is 15 residues long. Here the CDR3 reads CASSQPPGQGNGYTF. The CDR3 DNA is TGTGCCAGCAGCCAACCGCCGGGACAGGGGAATGGCTACACCTTC.

CDR3 protein: CASSLLAAYEQYF. The CDR3 coding sequence is TGTGCCAGCAGTTTACTAGCGGCCTACGAGCAGTACTTC. The chain joins TRBV28 to TRBJ2-7; 7 nucleotides line up with TRBD2. CDR1 and CDR2 (germline): MDHEN, SYDVKM. The CDR3 has 13 amino acids. With V trimmed by 2 bases and J by 2 bases, 0 bases remained unmatched.

This chain connects TRBV19 to TRBJ2-1, with D possibly matching TRBD2 (6 bases). The CDR3 is made up of 15 amino acids. V gave up 8 bases and J gave up 7 bases, with 21 bases separating them. CDR1 and CDR2 (germline): LNHDA, SQIVND (reference sequence). CDR3 nucleotide sequence: TGTGCCAGTCGGGAGCGGGCTCAGACGGGGAATGAGCAGTTCTTC. This sequence encodes CASRERAQTGNEQFF. Full variable domain (outside the CDR3, taken from reference TRBV19 and TRBJ2-1): DGGITQSPKYLFRKEGQNVTLSCEQNLNHDAMYWYRQDPGQGLRLIYYSQIVNDFQKGDIAEGYSVSREKKESFPLTVTSAQKNPTAFYLCASRERAQTGNEQFFGPGTRLTVL.

The rearrangement joins TRBV4-2 to TRBJ1-5; no clear D gene. This CDR3 region has 14 residues. CDR1 LGHNA and CDR2 YNFKEQ come from the germline V gene. V was shortened by 1 base and J by 7 bases, with 11 bases between the two germline ends. CDR3: CASSQVSGGQPQHF. The CDR3 DNA is TGTGCCAGCAGCCAAGTCTCAGGAGGGCAGCCCCAGCATTTT.

V gene TRBV12-5 combines with J gene TRBJ2-1; 10 bases map to TRBD2. The CDR3 covers 16 residues. The ends lost 5 bases at V and 0 bases at J; junction bases unmatched: 4. Germline CDR1 and CDR2: LGHNT and FRNRAP. The CDR3, as DNA: TGTGCTAGTGGTGCGCCTAGCGGGAGCTCCTACAATGAGCAGTTCTTC. Translation: CASGAPSGSSYNEQFF.

The rearrangement links TRBV7-9 to TRBJ1-3; D gene ambiguous. Trimming took 2 bases from V and 9 from J, leaving 14 bases between them. The length of the CDR3 is 14 residues. Germline assignment: CDR1 SEHNR and CDR2 FQNEAQ (reference sequence). The CDR3 reads CASSLREGVGTIYF. For the CDR3, the DNA is TGTGCCAGCAGCTTAAGGGAGGGTGTTGGCACCATATATTTT.